These 22 T cell receptor beta chains were sequenced from one sample in a study of cytomegalovirus exposure and HLA in healthy donors. PCR primers comprised 60 Vbeta and 13 Jbeta primers. Some clones are missing from TCRdb's copy, which holds only in-frame ones; the method was immunoSEQ multiplex PCR. The data show 100,000 to 150,000 clones, about two thirds seen once. Sequencing was performed on PBMCs. Source of these receptors: a human donor in good health.

The J gene is TRBJ2-1, the V gene TRBV4-3; possible D gene TRBD2, 6 bases. The CDR3 has 15 amino acids. Trimming stripped 1 base from V and 0 bases from J, with 7 bases between. Germline-derived CDR1 and CDR2 are LGHNA and YSLEER. The CDR3 loop reads CASSQAGDSYNEQFF. DNA for the CDR3: TGCGCCAGCAGCCAAGCGGGAGACTCCTACAATGAGCAGTTCTTC.

The chain joins TRBV7-6 to TRBJ2-6, with a tentative D call TRBD1 (6 bases). V was clipped by 2 bases and J by 0 bases, with 11 bases between them. CDR1 is SGHVS, CDR2 FNYEAQ, per germline. This CDR3 comprises 17 residues. CDR3: CASSLRAQGSGANVLTF. The CDR3 DNA sequence: TGTGCCAGCAGCTTAAGGGCACAGGGCTCTGGGGCCAACGTCCTGACTTTC.

This rearrangement joins TRBV5-4 to TRBJ2-7, with a weak D call TRBD1 (6 bases). The germline gives CDR1 SGHNT, CDR2 YYREEE (reference sequence). Trimming took 3 bases from V and 3 from J, leaving 16 bases between them. CDR3 length: 15 amino acids. For the CDR3, the DNA is TGTGCCAGCAGCTCAGGGGCCACTAGTCACTACGAGCAGTACTTC. Its translation is CASSSGATSHYEQYF.

The V and J genes are TRBV13 and TRBJ2-7, with 9 positions matching TRBD2. This CDR3 comprises 14 residues. Germline V gene data show CDR1 as PRHDT and CDR2 as FYEKMQ (reference sequence). Germline trimming cut 10 bases from V and 6 bases from J; bases unmatched to any gene: 13. CDR3 sequence: CATRDGGGAVEQYF. The CDR3 nucleotides are TGTGCCACCAGGGATGGCGGGGGGGCCGTCGAGCAGTACTTC.

The chain has TRBV19 and TRBJ1-6; the D gene is possibly TRBD1 (6 bases). Germline loops: CDR1 LNHDA, CDR2 SQIVND (reference sequence). CDR3 length: 14 amino acids. V was trimmed by 9 bases and J by 11 bases, leaving 20 bases between them. In nucleotides, the CDR3 is TGTGCCAGCTCCATAACAGGGTCCGCGGCACCCCTCCACTTT. Translation gives CASSITGSAAPLHF.

The V gene is TRBV27, the J gene TRBJ1-1; D gene uncertain. Trimming left V 3 bases short and J 7 bases short, with 12 bases between. Germline-derived CDR1 and CDR2 are MNHEY and SMNVEV (reference sequence). This CDR3 is built from 13 residues. The CDR3 sequence: CASSFRRIDEAFF. The CDR3 DNA sequence: TGTGCCAGCAGTTTTCGGCGGATTGATGAAGCTTTCTTT.

The V call is TRBV2, the J call TRBJ1-1; 8 bases are a match to TRBD1. This CDR3 comprises 15 residues. V shed 9 bases, J shed 2 bases, and the junction held 11 bases outside the gene matches. The germline CDR1 and CDR2 sequences are SNHLY and FYNNEI. The CDR3 sequence: CASQTGEMVNTEAFF. The CDR3 DNA is TGTGCCAGTCAGACAGGGGAGATGGTAAACACTGAAGCTTTCTTT. Together with reference TRBV2 and TRBJ1-1, the CDR3 gives the full variable domain: EPEVTQTPSHQVTQMGQEVILRCVPISNHLYFYWYRQILGQKVEFLVSFYNNEISEKSEIFDDQFSVERPDGSNFTLKIRSTKLEDSAMYFCASQTGEMVNTEAFFGQGTRLTVV.

This chain uses TRBV7-2 with TRBJ2-4; 9 bases are a match to TRBD1. The CDR3 is 16 residues long. Germline-derived CDR1 and CDR2 are SGHTA and FQGNSA. The junction had 8 bases not matched to a gene; V was cut back by 2 bases and J by 6 bases. As DNA, the CDR3 is TGTGCCAGCAGCTTACCCGTCGGGACAGGGATAAACATTCAGTACTTC. As protein: CASSLPVGTGINIQYF. Full variable domain (remainder filled in from reference TRBV7-2 and TRBJ2-4): GAGVSQSPSNKVTEKGKDVELRCDPISGHTALYWYRQSLGQGLEFLIYFQGNSAPDKSGLPSDRFSAERTGGSVSTLTIQRTQQEDSAVYLCASSLPVGTGINIQYFGAGTRLSVL.

The rearrangement links TRBV5-1 to TRBJ1-1; D unresolved. There are 13 residues in the CDR3. Germline V gives CDR1 SGHRS, CDR2 YFSETQ. V lost 7 bases to trimming and J lost 0 bases, with 10 bases between them. DNA for the CDR3: TGCGCCAGCTCCGAACATATGAACACTGAAGCTTTCTTT. It specifies CASSEHMNTEAFF.

The rearrangement uses TRBV6-4 and TRBJ2-7, with 11 bases aligning to TRBD1. The germline gives CDR1 MRHNA, CDR2 SNTAGT. The CDR3 consists of 17 residues. The J segment lost 3 bases and the V segment lost 1 base, leaving 8 bases of the junction unmatched. This chain's CDR3 is CASSDYPPGTGGYEQYF. The CDR3 DNA follows: TGTGCCAGCAGTGACTACCCCCCTGGGACAGGGGGCTACGAGCAGTACTTC.

This clone was seen more than once but under ten times. V gene TRBV7-2 combines with J gene TRBJ2-7, with D possibly TRBD1 on 5 matching bases. Germline-derived CDR1 and CDR2 are SGHTA and FQGNSA. V lost 6 bases and J 4 bases, leaving 7 bases between the germline ends. CDR3 length: 11 amino acids. CDR3 in amino acids: CASRDSYEQYF. In DNA, the CDR3 is TGTGCCAGCAGAGACAGTTACGAGCAGTACTTC.

This chain links TRBV5-1 with TRBJ2-7; TRBD2 matches at 8 bases. The V gene's germline CDR1 is SGHRS and CDR2 YFSETQ. The CDR3 runs to 15 residues. After removal of 4 bases from V and 3 bases from J, the junction contained 9 bases not matched to a gene. The CDR3 DNA is TGCGCCAGCAGCCCGGCGGGTGCGGGGGGCTACGAGCAGTACTTC. As protein: CASSPAGAGGYEQYF.

This clone was recorded a few times. V and J are TRBV7-8 and TRBJ1-1, with 10 positions matching TRBD1. The CDR3 is 15 residues long. After removal of 3 bases from V and 3 bases from J, the junction contained 4 bases not matched to a gene. Germline V gives CDR1 SGHVS, CDR2 FQNEAQ. In nucleotides, the CDR3 is TGTGCCAGCAGCTTCCGGGACAGGGGTTACACTGAAGCTTTCTTT. Translating gives CASSFRDRGYTEAFF.

This clone was counted only a few times. This chain connects TRBV28 to TRBJ2-7; a possible D gene is TRBD1 (5 bases). CDR1 and CDR2 from the germline V gene are MDHEN and SYDVKM. The CDR3 length is 12 residues. Trimming took 5 bases from V and 4 from J, leaving 9 bases between them. The CDR3 loop reads CASSMYRYEQYF. CDR3 in DNA: TGTGCCAGCAGTATGTACAGGTACGAGCAGTACTTC.

In DNA form, the CDR3 reads TGTGCCAGCAGCTTTGGAGGGGCGAGGGGCACAGATACGCAGTATTTT. This encodes CASSFGGARGTDTQYF. This chain connects TRBV5-4 to TRBJ2-3, with D possibly matching TRBD2 (6 bases). Germline CDR1 and CDR2: SGHNT and YYREEE (reference sequence). Between the trimmed V and J ends, which lost 2 bases and 1 base, there was a span of 14 bases. This CDR3 is 16 amino acids long.

This clone was observed a single time. The chain employs TRBV7-2 and TRBJ2-1; weak D call: TRBD2 (5 bases). The V and J ends lost 5 bases and 10 bases respectively, with 15 bases between them. Germline loops: CDR1 SGHTA, CDR2 FQGNSA. The CDR3 runs to 13 residues. CDR3 sequence (DNA): TGTGCCAGCAGCCTACTCTTCCGAGGGGAGCAGTTCTTC. Protein sequence: CASSLLFRGEQFF.

The chain combines TRBV7-9 with TRBJ1-4; 9 bases match TRBD1. The CDR3 runs 14 residues. The germline CDR1 and CDR2 sequences are SEHNR and FQNEAQ (reference sequence). J gave up 8 bases and V 6 bases, and 7 bases lay outside the gene matches. The CDR3 spells CASSSTGGREKLFF. In DNA, the CDR3 is TGTGCCAGCAGTTCCACAGGGGGCCGAGAAAAACTGTTTTTT.

This chain uses TRBV7-2 with TRBJ1-3; D is unresolved. Germline CDR1 and CDR2: SGHTA and FQGNSA. The CDR3 covers 13 residues. The V gene lost 5 bases and the J gene lost 4 bases, with 9 bases spanning the gap. The CDR3 DNA sequence: TGTGCCAGCAGCACGAGGCGCGGAAACACCATATATTTT. It translates to CASSTRRGNTIYF.

The chain is built from TRBV6-5 and TRBJ2-1; 8 positions match TRBD2. The trim removed 7 bases at V and 0 bases at J, leaving 2 bases unmatched. The CDR3 covers 14 residues. The germline CDR1 and CDR2 sequences are MNHEY and SVGAGI. CDR3 region: CASKSGSSYNEQFF. CDR3 sequence (DNA): TGTGCCAGCAAAAGCGGGAGCTCCTACAATGAGCAGTTCTTC.

The rearrangement uses TRBV19 and TRBJ2-5; 7 positions match TRBD2. The CDR3 runs to 13 residues. CDR1 is LNHDA and CDR2 is SQIVND in the germline V gene (reference sequence). J was trimmed by 5 bases and V by 5 bases; bases with no gene match: 5. CDR3 bases: TGTGCCAGTAGTCACAGCGGGAAGGAGACCCAGTACTTC. Protein sequence: CASSHSGKETQYF.

This clone was seen a few times. The V and J genes are TRBV27 and TRBJ1-5, with no clear D. Germline CDR1 reads MNHEY; CDR2 reads SMNVEV (reference sequence). V lost 8 bases, J lost 0 bases, and 17 bases lay in between. This CDR3 has 16 residues. The CDR3 DNA follows: TGTGCCAGCCGTGCAGGTGTGTCCTATAGCAATCAGCCCCAGCATTTT. This encodes CASRAGVSYSNQPQHF.

This CDR3 is CASSRTGSSVTYEQYF. CDR3 sequence (DNA): TGTGCCAGCTCCCGGACAGGTTCTAGCGTCACCTACGAGCAGTACTTC. The gene calls are TRBV18 and TRBJ2-7, with a possible D match to TRBD1 (7 bases). The CDR3 sequence is 16 residues long. V was cut by 6 bases and J by 2 bases, with 20 bases left in between. Germline V gene lookup returns CDR1 KGHSH and CDR2 LQKENI.